This T cell receptor beta chain emerged from a study of blood T cell repertoires in COVID-19. About the research overall: PBMCs, B-cell-depleted T cells, or T cells were the source of the cDNA or gDNA that made up the material.

Germline CDR1 SGHNT, CDR2 YYREEE (reference sequence). V was pared by 3 bases and J by 4 bases, with 5 bases of the junction left unmatched. The CDR3 is 15 residues long. Seattle patients were enrolled while actively infected and followed longitudinally. In its sample, this clone was seen a few times. Original handling: Cell counts per sample came from amplifying reference gene primers. Profiling relied on immunoSEQ multiplex PCR, and the TCRdb table lists in-frame clones only, not all of them. Clonal size and the V and J genes are those of that table, whereas D and trimming came from the DNA. The sample contains some 200,000 clones, roughly 79% of which appear only once.

The specimen was peripheral blood. The source of this sequence is a woman older than 75 with COVID-19, enrolled during active disease. The chain recombines TRBV5-4 with TRBJ1-2; 11 nucleotides line up with TRBD1. The CDR3 DNA sequence: TGTGCCAGCAGCTCGTGGACAGGGGGCTTCTATGGCTACACCTTC. Translated, it gives CASSSWTGGFYGYTF.